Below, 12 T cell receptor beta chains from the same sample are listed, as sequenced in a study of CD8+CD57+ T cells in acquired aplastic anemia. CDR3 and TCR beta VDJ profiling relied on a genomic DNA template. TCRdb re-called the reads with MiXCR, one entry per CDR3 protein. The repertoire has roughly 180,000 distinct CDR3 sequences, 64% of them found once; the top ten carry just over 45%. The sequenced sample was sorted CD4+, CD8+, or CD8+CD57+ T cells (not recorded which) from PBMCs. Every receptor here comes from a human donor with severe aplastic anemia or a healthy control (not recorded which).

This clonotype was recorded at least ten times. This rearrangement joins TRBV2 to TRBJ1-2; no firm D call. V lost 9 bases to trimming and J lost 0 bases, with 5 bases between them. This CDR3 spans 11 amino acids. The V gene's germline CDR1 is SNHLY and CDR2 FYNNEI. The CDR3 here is CASVANYGYTF. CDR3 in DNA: TGTGCCAGTGTGGCTAACTATGGCTACACCTTC. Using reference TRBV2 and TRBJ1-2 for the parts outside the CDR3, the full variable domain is EPEVTQTPSHQVTQMGQEVILRCVPISNHLYFYWYRQILGQKVEFLVSFYNNEISEKSEIFDDQFSVERPDGSNFTLKIRSTKLEDSAMYFCASVANYGYTFGSGTRLTVV.

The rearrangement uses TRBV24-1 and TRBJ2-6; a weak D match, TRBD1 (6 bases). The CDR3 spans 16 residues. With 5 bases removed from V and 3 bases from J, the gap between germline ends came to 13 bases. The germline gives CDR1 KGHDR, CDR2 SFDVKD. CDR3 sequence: CATSGTRGDGANVLTF. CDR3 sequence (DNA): TGTGCCACCAGTGGGACCAGGGGAGATGGGGCCAACGTCCTGACTTTC.

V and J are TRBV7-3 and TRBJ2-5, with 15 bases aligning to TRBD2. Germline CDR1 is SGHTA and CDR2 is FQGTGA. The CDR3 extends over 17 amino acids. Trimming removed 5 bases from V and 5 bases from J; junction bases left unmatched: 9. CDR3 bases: TGTGCCAGCAGCCCAGGACTAGCGGGGGGGTGGGAGGAGACCCAGTACTTC. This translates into CASSPGLAGGWEETQYF.

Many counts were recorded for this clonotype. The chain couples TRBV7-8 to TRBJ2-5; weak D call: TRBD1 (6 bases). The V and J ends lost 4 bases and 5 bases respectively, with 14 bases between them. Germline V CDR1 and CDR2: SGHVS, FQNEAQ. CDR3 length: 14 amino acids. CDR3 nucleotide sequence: TGTGCCAGCAGCTCAACAGGGATGGGGGAGACCCAGTACTTC. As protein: CASSSTGMGETQYF.

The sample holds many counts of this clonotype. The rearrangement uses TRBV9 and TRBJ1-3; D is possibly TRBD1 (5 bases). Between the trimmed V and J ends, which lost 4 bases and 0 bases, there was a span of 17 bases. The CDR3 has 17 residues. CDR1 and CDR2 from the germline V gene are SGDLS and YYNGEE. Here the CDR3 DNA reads TGTGCCAGCAGCTTGAGGTGGGGGGGAAGCTCTGGAAACACCATATATTTT. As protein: CASSLRWGGSSGNTIYF.

CDR3 nucleotides: TGTGCCACCTCTTCCAGGACTGAAGCTTTCTTT. The encoded protein is CATSSRTEAFF. The J gene is TRBJ1-1, the V gene TRBV25-1; no clear D gene. V lost 10 bases to trimming and J lost 5 bases, with 11 bases between them. The CDR3 consists of 11 residues. Germline-derived CDR1 and CDR2 are MGHDK and SYGVNS.

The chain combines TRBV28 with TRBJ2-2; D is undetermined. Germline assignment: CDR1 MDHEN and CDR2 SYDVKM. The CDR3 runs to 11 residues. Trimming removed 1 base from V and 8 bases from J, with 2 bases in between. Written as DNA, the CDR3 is TGTGCCAGCAGTTTATTGGGGGAGCTGTTTTTT. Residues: CASSLLGELFF.

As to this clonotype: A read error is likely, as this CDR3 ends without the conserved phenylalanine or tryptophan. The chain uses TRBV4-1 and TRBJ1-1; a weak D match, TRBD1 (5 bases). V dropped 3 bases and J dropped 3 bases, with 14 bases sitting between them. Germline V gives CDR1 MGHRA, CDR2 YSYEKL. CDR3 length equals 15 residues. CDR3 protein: CASSHVGAHHTEAFL. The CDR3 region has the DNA TGCGCCAGCAGCCACGTCGGGGCCCATCACACTGAAGCTTTCCTT.

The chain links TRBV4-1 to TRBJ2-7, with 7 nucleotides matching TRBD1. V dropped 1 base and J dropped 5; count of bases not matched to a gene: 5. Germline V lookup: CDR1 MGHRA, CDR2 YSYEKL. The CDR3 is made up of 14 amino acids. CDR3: CASSQGQTGNEQYF. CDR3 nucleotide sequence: TGCGCCAGCAGCCAAGGACAGACAGGGAACGAGCAGTACTTC.

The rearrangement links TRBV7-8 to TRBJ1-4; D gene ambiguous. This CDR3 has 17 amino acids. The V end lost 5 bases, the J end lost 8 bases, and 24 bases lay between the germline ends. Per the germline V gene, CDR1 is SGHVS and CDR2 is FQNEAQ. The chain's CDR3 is CASSPWTSAFKDEKLFF. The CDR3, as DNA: TGTGCCAGCAGCCCATGGACTAGCGCATTTAAGGACGAAAAACTGTTTTTT.

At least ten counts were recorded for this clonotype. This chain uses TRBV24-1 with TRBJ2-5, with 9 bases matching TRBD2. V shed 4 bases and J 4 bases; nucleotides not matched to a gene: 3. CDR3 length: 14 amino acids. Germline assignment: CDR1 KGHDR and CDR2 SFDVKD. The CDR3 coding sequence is TGTGCCACCAGTGACGCGGGGGGGCGAGAGACCCAGTACTTC. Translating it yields CATSDAGGRETQYF.

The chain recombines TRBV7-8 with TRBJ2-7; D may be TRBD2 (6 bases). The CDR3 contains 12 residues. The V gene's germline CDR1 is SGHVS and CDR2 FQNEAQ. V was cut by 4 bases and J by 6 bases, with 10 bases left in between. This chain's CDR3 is CASSSQEGEQYF. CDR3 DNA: TGTGCCAGCAGCTCACAGGAGGGCGAGCAGTACTTC.